This T cell receptor (beta chain) originates from a study of T cell responses to AZD1222 COVID-19 vaccine. General observations from the study: White British people made up most donors, females outnumbered males, and clonal diversity was possibly underestimated. Compared with day 0, the breadth and depth of the Spike-specific TCR repertoire rose significantly after two doses of AZD1222.

Some clones are missing from TCRdb's copy, which holds only in-frame ones; the method was immunoSEQ multiplex PCR. Among around 270,000 clones listed, 90% to 95% were seen once. Worth noting for this clone: The target antigen is unknown.

Germline V CDR1 and CDR2: MNHEY, SVGAGI. V shed 8 bases, J shed 4 bases, and the junction held 6 bases outside the gene matches. There are 14 residues in the CDR3. The J gene is TRBJ1-4, the V gene TRBV6-5; TRBD1 matches at 8 bases. The TCR originated in an adult who received the AZD1222 COVID-19 vaccine. Specimen: peripheral blood, collected 28 days after the second AZD1222 dose. The CDR3 DNA sequence: TGTGCCAGCGGCCCGACAGGGGTTAATGAAAAACTGTTTTTT. It encodes CASGPTGVNEKLFF.